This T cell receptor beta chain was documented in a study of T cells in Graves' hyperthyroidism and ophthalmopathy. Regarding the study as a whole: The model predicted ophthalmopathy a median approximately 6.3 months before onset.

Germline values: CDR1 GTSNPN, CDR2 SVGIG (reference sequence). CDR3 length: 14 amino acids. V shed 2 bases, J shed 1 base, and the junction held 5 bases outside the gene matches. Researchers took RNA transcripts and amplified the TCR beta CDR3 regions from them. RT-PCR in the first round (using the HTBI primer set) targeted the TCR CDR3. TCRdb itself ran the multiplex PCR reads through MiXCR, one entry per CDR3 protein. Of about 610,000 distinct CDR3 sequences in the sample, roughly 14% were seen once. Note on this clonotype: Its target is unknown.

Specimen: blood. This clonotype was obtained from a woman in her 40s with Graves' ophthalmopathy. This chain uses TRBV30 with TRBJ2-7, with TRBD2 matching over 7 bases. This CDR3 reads CAWSPGGGSYEQYF. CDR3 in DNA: TGTGCCTGGAGTCCCGGGGGAGGGTCCTACGAGCAGTACTTC. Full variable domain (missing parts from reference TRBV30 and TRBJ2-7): SQTIHQWPATLVQPVGSPLSLECTVEGTSNPNLYWYRQAAGRGLQLLFYSVGIGQISSEVPQNLSASRPQDRQFILSSKKLLLSDSGFYLCAWSPGGGSYEQYFGPGTRLTVT.